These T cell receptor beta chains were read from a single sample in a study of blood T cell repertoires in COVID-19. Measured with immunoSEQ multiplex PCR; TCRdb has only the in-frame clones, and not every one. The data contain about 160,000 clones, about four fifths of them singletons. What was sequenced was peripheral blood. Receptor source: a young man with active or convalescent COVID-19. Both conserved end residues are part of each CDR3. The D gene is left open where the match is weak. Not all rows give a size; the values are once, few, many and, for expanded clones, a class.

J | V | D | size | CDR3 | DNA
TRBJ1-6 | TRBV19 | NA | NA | CASSIGADSPLHF | TGTGCCAGTAGTATAGGAGCGGATTCACCCCTCCACTTT
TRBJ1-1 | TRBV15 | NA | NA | CATSPQTVNTEAFF | TGTGCCACCAGTCCTCAGACTGTGAACACTGAAGCTTTCTTT
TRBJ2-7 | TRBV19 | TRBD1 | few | CASSPLQGVPYEQYF | TGTGCCAGTAGTCCCCTACAGGGGGTCCCCTACGAGCAGTACTTC
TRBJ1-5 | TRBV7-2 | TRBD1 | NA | CASSLFSRGRYQPQHF | TGTGCCAGCAGCTTATTCTCGAGGGGGCGTTATCAGCCCCAGCATTTT
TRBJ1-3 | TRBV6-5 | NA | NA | CASNRDTLSGNTIYF | TGTGCCAGCAACCGGGACACCCTCTCTGGAAACACCATATATTTT
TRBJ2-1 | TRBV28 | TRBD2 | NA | CASSSSGSSYNEQFF | TGTGCCAGCAGTAGTAGCGGGAGCTCCTACAATGAGCAGTTCTTC
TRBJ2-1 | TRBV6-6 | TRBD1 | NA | CASSPRGNNEQFF | TGTGCCAGCAGTCCCAGGGGGAACAATGAGCAGTTCTTC
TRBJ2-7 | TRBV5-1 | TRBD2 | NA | CASSLGTSGSSYEQYF | TGCGCCAGCAGCTTGGGGACTAGCGGGAGTTCCTACGAGCAGTACTTC
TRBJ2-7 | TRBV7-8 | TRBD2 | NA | CASSLAGGVLSYEQYF | TGTGCCAGCAGCTTAGCTGGGGGGGTGCTCTCCTACGAGCAGTACTTC
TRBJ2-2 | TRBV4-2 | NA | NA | CASSLPGNTGELFF | TGTGCCAGCAGCTTACCGGGGAACACCGGGGAGCTGTTTTTT
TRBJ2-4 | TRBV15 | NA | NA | CATSRETVAKNIQYF | TGTGCCACCAGCAGAGAGACAGTAGCCAAAAACATTCAGTACTTC
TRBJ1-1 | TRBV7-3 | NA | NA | CASKRAVNTEAFF | TGTGCCAGCAAGCGTGCGGTGAACACTGAAGCTTTCTTT
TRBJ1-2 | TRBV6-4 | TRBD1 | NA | CASSSARQGNLDGYTF | TGTGCCAGCAGTTCGGCCCGACAGGGTAACCTTGATGGCTACACCTTC
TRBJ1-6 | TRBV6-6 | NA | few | CASSRDGENSPLHF | TGTGCCAGCAGCCGTGACGGAGAAAATTCACCCCTCCACTTT
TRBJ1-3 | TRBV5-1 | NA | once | CASSLRQGTTIYF | TGCGCCAGCAGCTTGAGGCAGGGTACCACCATATATTTT
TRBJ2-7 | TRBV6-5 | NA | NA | CASSPLKTPADEQYF | TGTGCCAGCAGTCCCTTAAAGACACCCGCCGACGAGCAGTACTTC
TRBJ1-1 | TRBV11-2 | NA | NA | CASSLEQGTEAFF | TGTGCCAGCAGCTTAGAACAGGGTACTGAAGCTTTCTTT
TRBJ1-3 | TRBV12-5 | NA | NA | CASGSPRDSPTSGNTIYF | TGTGCTAGTGGTTCCCCACGAGACAGCCCGACCTCTGGAAACACCATATATTTT
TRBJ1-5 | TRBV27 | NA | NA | CASSLEYGGGWPQHF | TGTGCCAGCAGTTTAGAGTATGGGGGGGGGTGGCCCCAGCATTTT
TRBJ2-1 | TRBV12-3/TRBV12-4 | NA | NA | CASSLVDEQFF | TGTGCCAGCAGTTTAGTCGATGAGCAGTTCTTC